This TCR beta chain is from a study of cytomegalovirus exposure and HLA in healthy donors. Separation from the roughly 680-subject first cohort characterized the roughly 120-subject validation cohort, to which the donors belonged. The germline gives CDR1 SGHNT, CDR2 YENEEA. V was shortened by 5 bases and J by 2 bases, with 18 bases between the two germline ends. This CDR3 has 16 amino acids. Study-wide results and caveats: A few chains tied to CMV proved CMV antigen-specific in vitro. Cytomegalovirus association was assigned to more than 150 TCR beta chains. For cytomegalovirus status, the classifier reportedly gave diagnoses with high specificity and sensitivity.

The data were produced by immunoSEQ multiplex PCR, yet TCRdb's version contains in-frame clones alone and is incomplete. This table holds roughly 80,000 clones, 90% to 95% found once. This clone was observed once. Antigen specificity is unknown. Sequencing input: PBMCs. J is TRBJ1-2 and V is TRBV11-3, with unresolved D. The clonotype originates from a man between 18 and 35 years old in good health and CMV-seronegative. The CDR3 DNA follows: TGTGCCAGCAGCCCCGGTGACGGCCGGGGAAACTATGGCTACACCTTC. Its translation: CASSPGDGRGNYGYTF.